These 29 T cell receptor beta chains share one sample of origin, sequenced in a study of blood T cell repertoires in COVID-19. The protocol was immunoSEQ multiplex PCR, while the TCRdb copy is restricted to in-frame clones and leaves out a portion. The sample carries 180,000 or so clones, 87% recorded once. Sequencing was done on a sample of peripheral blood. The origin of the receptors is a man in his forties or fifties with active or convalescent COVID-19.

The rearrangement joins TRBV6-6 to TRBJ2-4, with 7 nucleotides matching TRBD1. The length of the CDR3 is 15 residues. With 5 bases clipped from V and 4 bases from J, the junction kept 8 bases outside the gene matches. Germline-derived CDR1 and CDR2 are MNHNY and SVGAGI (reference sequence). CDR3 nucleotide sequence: TGTGCCAGCAGTCAGGCCCAGGGACAGAAAAACATTCAGTACTTC. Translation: CASSQAQGQKNIQYF.

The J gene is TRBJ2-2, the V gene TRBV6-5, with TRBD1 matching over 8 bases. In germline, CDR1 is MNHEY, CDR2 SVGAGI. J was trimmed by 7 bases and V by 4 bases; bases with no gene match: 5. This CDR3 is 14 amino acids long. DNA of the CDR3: TGTGCCAGCAGTTGGACAGGGTCGGTCGGGGAGCTGTTTTTT. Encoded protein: CASSWTGSVGELFF.

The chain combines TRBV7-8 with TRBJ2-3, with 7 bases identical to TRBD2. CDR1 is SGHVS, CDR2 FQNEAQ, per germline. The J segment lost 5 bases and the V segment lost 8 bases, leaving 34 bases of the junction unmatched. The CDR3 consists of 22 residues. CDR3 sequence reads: CASARSWSAPLASGKGGDTQYF. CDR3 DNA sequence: TGTGCCAGCGCGCGTTCGTGGTCCGCCCCGTTGGCTAGCGGCAAAGGAGGAGATACGCAGTATTTT.

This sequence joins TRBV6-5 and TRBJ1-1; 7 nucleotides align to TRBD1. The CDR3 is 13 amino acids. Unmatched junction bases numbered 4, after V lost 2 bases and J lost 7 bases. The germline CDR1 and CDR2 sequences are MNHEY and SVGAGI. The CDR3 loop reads CASSYNRGGEAFF. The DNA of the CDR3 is TGTGCCAGCAGTTACAACAGGGGCGGTGAAGCTTTCTTT.

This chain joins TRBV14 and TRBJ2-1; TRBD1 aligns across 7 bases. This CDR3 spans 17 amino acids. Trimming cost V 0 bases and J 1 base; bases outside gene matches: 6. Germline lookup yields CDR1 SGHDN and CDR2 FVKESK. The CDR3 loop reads CASSQDRAGGSYNEQFF. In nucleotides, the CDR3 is TGTGCCAGCAGCCAAGATCGGGCAGGGGGTTCCTACAATGAGCAGTTCTTC.

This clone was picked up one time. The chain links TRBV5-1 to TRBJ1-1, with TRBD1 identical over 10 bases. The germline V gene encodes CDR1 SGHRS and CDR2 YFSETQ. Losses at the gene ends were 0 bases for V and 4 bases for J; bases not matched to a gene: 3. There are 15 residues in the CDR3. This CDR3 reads CASSLATGGGTEAFF. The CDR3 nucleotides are TGCGCCAGCAGCTTGGCGACAGGGGGCGGCACTGAAGCTTTCTTT.

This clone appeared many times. The CDR3 DNA is TGTGCCAGTAGTGGAGCGGTGACAGATACGCAGTATTTT. Encoded protein: CASSGAVTDTQYF. The gene calls are TRBV19 and TRBJ2-3; a weak D match, TRBD2 (5 bases). The CDR3 sequence is 13 residues long. The V gene's germline CDR1 is LNHDA and CDR2 SQIVND (reference sequence). The germline V and J ends were trimmed by 5 bases and 3 bases, with 9 bases remaining between them.

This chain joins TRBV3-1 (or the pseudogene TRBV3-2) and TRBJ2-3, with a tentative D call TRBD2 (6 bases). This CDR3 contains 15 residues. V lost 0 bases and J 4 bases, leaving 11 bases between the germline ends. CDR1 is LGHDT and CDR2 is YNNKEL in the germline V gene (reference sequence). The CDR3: CASSQDGGTADTQYF. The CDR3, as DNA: TGTGCCAGCAGCCAAGATGGGGGGACGGCAGATACGCAGTATTTT.

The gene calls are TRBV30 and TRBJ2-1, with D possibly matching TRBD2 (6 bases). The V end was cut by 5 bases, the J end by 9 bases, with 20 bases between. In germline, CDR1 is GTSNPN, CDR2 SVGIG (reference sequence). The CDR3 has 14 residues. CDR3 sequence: CAWGGQNGRSEQFF. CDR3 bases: TGTGCCTGGGGCGGACAAAATGGGAGGAGTGAGCAGTTCTTC.

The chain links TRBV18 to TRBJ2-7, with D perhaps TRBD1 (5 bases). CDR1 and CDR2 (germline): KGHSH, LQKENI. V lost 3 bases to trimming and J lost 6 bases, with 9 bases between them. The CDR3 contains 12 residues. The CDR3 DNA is TGTGCCAGCTCACCTTCAAGGGGCGAGCAGTACTTC. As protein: CASSPSRGEQYF.

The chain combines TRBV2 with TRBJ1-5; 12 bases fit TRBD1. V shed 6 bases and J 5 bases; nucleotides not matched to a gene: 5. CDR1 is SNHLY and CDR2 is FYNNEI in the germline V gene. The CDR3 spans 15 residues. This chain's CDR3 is CASSPGTGGDQPQHF. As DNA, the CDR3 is TGTGCCAGCAGCCCTGGGACAGGGGGCGATCAGCCCCAGCATTTT.

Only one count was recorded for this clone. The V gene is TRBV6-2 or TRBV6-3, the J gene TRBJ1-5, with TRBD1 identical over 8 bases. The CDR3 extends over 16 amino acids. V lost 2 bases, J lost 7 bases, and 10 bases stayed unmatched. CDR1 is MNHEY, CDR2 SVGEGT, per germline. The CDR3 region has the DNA TGTGCCAGCAGTTACCGACAGGGGACACAGGCCCAGCCCCAGCATTTT. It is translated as CASSYRQGTQAQPQHF.

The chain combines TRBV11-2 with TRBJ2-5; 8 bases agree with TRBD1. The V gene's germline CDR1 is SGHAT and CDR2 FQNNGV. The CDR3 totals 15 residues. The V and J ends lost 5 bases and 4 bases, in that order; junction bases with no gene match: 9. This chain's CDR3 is CASSRMTGAGETQYF. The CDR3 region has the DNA TGTGCCAGCAGCCGTATGACAGGGGCCGGAGAGACCCAGTACTTC.

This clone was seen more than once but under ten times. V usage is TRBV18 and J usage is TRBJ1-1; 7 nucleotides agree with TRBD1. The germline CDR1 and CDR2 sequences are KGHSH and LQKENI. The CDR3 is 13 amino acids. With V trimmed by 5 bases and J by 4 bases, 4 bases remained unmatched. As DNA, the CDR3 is TGTGCCAGCTCAGCTACAGGGGCCACTGAAGCTTTCTTT. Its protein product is CASSATGATEAFF.

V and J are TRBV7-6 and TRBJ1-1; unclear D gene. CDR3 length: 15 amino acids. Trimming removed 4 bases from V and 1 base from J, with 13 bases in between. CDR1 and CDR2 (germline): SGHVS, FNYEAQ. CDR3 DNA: TGTGCCAGCAGCTCTTGGCGGGGAGGGAACACTGAAGCTTTCTTT. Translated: CASSSWRGGNTEAFF.

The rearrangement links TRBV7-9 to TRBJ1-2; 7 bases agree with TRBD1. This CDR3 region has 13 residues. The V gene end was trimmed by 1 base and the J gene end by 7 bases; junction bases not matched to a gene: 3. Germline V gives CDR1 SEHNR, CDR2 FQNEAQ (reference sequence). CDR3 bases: TGTGCCAGCAGCTTAGGACAGGGCGCTGGCTACACCTTC. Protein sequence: CASSLGQGAGYTF.

CDR3 amino acids: CASSSSRQGTTDTQYF. CDR3 sequence (DNA): TGTGCCAGCAGTTCCTCAAGACAGGGGACTACAGATACGCAGTATTTT. V and J are TRBV6-2 or TRBV6-3 and TRBJ2-3; 8 bases map to TRBD1. V shed 4 bases, J shed 3 bases, and the junction held 9 bases outside the gene matches. Germline V CDR1 and CDR2: MNHEY, SVGEGT. There are 16 residues in the CDR3.

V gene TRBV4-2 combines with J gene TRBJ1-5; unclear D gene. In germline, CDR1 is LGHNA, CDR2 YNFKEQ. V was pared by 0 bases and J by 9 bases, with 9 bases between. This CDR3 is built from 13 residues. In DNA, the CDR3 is TGTGCCAGCAGCCAAGACGGGGTGCGGCCCCAGCATTTT. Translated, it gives CASSQDGVRPQHF.

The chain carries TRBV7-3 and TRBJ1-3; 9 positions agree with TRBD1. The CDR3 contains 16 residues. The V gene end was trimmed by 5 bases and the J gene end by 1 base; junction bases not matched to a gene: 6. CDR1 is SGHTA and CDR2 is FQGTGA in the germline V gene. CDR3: CASSPTGGASGNTIYF. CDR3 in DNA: TGTGCCAGCAGCCCCACAGGGGGCGCTTCTGGAAACACCATATATTTT. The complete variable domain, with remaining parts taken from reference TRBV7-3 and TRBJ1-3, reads GAGVSQTPSNKVTEKGKYVELRCDPISGHTALYWYRQSLGQGPEFLIYFQGTGAADDSGLPNDRFFAVRPEGSVSTLKIQRTERGDSAVYLCASSPTGGASGNTIYFGEGSWLTVV.

CDR3 region: CASSLKDRGAFF. The CDR3 region has the DNA TGTGCCAGCAGCTTAAAGGACCGGGGAGCTTTCTTT. The chain carries TRBV5-4 and TRBJ1-1, with unresolved D. Trimming took off 2 bases at V and 10 bases at J, with 12 bases between the two ends. The germline gives CDR1 SGHNT, CDR2 YYREEE (reference sequence). This CDR3 spans 12 amino acids.

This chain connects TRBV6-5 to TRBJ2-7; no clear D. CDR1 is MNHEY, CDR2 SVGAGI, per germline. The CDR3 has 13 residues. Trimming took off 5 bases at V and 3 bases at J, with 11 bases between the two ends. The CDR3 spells CASSQMESYEQYF. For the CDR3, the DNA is TGTGCCAGCAGTCAGATGGAGAGCTACGAGCAGTACTTC.

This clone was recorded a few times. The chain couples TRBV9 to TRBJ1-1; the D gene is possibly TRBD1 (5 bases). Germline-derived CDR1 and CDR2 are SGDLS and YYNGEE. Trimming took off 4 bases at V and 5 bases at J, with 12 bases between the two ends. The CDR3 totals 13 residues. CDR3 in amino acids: CASSLMQGTEAFF. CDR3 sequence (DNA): TGTGCCAGCAGCCTTATGCAGGGAACTGAAGCTTTCTTT. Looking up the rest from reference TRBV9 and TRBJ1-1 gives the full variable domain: DSGVTQTPKHLITATGQRVTLRCSPRSGDLSVYWYQQSLDQGLQFLIQYYNGEERAKGNILERFSAQQFPDLHSELNLSSLELGDSALYFCASSLMQGTEAFFGQGTRLTVV.

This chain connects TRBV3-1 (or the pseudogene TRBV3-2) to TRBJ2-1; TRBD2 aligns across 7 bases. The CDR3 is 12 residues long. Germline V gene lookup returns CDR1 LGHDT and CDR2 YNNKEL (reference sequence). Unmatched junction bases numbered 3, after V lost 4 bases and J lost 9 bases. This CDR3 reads CASSREGIEQFF. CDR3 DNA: TGTGCCAGCAGCCGGGAGGGAATTGAGCAGTTCTTC.

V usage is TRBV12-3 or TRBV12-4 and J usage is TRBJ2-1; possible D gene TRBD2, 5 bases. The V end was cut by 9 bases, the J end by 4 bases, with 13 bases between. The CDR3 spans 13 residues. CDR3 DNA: TGTGCCAGGAGGACTGGCGGGTACAATGAGCAGTTCTTC. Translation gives CARRTGGYNEQFF.

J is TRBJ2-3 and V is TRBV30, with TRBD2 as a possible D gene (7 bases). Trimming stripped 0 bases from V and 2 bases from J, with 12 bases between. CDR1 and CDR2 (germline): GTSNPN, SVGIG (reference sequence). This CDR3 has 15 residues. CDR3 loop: CAWSVIGGPTDTQYF. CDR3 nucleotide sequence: TGTGCCTGGAGTGTAATCGGGGGGCCCACAGATACGCAGTATTTT. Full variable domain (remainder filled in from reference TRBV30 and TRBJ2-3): SQTIHQWPATLVQPVGSPLSLECTVEGTSNPNLYWYRQAAGRGLQLLFYSVGIGQISSEVPQNLSASRPQDRQFILSSKKLLLSDSGFYLCAWSVIGGPTDTQYFGPGTRLTVL.

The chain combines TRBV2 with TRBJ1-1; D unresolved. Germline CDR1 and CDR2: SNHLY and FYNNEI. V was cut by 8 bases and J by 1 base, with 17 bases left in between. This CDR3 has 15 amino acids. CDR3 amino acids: CASLAQEGWNTEAFF. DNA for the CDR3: TGTGCCAGCCTAGCCCAGGAGGGTTGGAACACTGAAGCTTTCTTT.

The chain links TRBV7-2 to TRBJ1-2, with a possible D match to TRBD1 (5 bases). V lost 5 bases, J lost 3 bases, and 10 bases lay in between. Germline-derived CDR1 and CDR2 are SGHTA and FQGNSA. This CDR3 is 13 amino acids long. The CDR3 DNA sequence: TGTGCCAGCAGCACTCAGGGCCACTATGGCTACACCTTC. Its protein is CASSTQGHYGYTF.

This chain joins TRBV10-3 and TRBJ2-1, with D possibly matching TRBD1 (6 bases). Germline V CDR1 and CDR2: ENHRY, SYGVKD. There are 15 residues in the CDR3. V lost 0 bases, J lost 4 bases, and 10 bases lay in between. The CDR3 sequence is CAISESGQGYNEQFF. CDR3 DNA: TGTGCCATCAGTGAGTCTGGGCAGGGGTACAATGAGCAGTTCTTC.

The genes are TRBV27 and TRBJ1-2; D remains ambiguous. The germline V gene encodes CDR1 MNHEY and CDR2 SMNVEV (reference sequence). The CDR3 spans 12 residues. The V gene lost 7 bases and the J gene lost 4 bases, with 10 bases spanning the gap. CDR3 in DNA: TGTGCCAGCAAAAGAGGGCTCTATGGCTACACCTTC. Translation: CASKRGLYGYTF.